Here is one T cell receptor (beta chain) with its context. This specimen belongs to a study of blood T cell repertoires in COVID-19. In the study overall: Spain, Italy and the United States supplied samples that represented acute and convalescent COVID-19. PBMCs, B-cell-depleted T cells, or T cells were the source of the cDNA or gDNA that made up the material.

CDR3 size: 13 residues. CDR1 MNHNY and CDR2 SVGAGI come from the germline V gene (reference sequence). The V gene end was trimmed by 7 bases and the J gene end by 7 bases; junction bases not matched to a gene: 5. Authors' processing steps: Amplification with reference gene primers provided the estimates of nucleated cell counts. Here immunoSEQ multiplex PCR was the method, and the copy in TCRdb shows in-frame clones only, minus some. V and J calls and clone size come straight from that table; D and trimming were deduced from the DNA. The sample has tens of thousands of clones; under 85% are singletons.

Input material: peripheral blood. The gene calls are TRBV6-6 and TRBJ1-4; 8 bases align to TRBD1. This TCR was sampled from a man in his fifties or sixties with acute or convalescent COVID-19. This CDR3 reads CASTGQGSEKLFF. The CDR3 DNA reads TGTGCCAGCACCGGACAGGGTTCTGAAAAACTGTTTTTT.